A single sample is the source of the 15 T cell receptor beta chains below, sequenced in a study of post-analysis software for immune sequencing data. No antigens are known for them. cDNA libraries for TCR beta contained unique molecular identifiers. TCRdb re-called the PCR reads with MiXCR, one entry per CDR3 protein. The sample includes 750,000 to 950,000 distinct CDR3 sequences, 53% of them seen just once. Study outcomes and limitations: Compared with controls, patients had more of 4 to 6 TRBV segments, including TRBV5-6, TRBV5-1 and TRBV20-1.

Source material: blood. The receptors derive from a girl between 10 and 17 years old with multiple sclerosis.

The rearrangement links TRBV10-3 to TRBJ2-5, with D possibly TRBD2 on 6 matching bases. The CDR3 loop spans 13 amino acids. Deletions cut 5 bases from V and 5 bases from J, with 12 bases between. Germline values: CDR1 ENHRY, CDR2 SYGVKD. The CDR3: CAISRERAETQYF. The DNA of the CDR3 is TGTGCCATCAGTCGGGAGCGGGCTGAGACCCAGTACTTC.

The V and J genes are TRBV7-8 and TRBJ2-7; 10 nucleotides line up with TRBD2. Germline lookup yields CDR1 SGHVS and CDR2 FQNEAQ. Trimming removed 8 bases from V and 4 bases from J; junction bases left unmatched: 5. The CDR3 has 13 residues. CDR3 sequence (DNA): TGTGCCAGCTTGGGACTAGCGAAATACGAGCAGTACTTC. Translating gives CASLGLAKYEQYF.

This clonotype occurred a few times. The CDR3 nucleotides read TGTGCCAGCAGCGGCAGGGCTACCTACGAGCAGTACTTC. Translating gives CASSGRATYEQYF. The chain links TRBV11-2 to TRBJ2-7; D is possibly TRBD1 (5 bases). V shed 5 bases and J shed 2 bases, with 10 bases lying between them. Germline V CDR1 and CDR2: SGHAT, FQNNGV. The CDR3 covers 13 residues. The whole variable domain, remainder taken from reference TRBV11-2 and TRBJ2-7, is EAGVAQSPRYKIIEKRQSVAFWCNPISGHATLYWYQQILGQGPKLLIQFQNNGVVDDSQLPKDRFSAERLKGVDSTLKIQPAKLEDSAVYLCASSGRATYEQYFGPGTRLTVT.

The chain links TRBV27 to TRBJ2-7; unclear D gene. V dropped 8 bases and J dropped 1 base, with 9 bases sitting between them. The CDR3 is 12 amino acids. The germline V gene encodes CDR1 MNHEY and CDR2 SMNVEV (reference sequence). CDR3 sequence reads: CASVSGSYEQYF. Here the CDR3 DNA reads TGTGCCAGCGTTTCAGGATCCTACGAGCAGTACTTC.

This clonotype showed up just a few times. J is TRBJ1-2 and V is TRBV29-1; a weak D match, TRBD1 (5 bases). CDR1 is SQVTM and CDR2 is ANQGSEA in the germline V gene. Trimming took off 3 bases at V and 5 bases at J, with 13 bases between the two ends. This CDR3 is 13 amino acids long. For the CDR3, the DNA is TGCAGCGTTGAGAGGGGCTGGAGTTATGGCTACACCTTC. Protein sequence: CSVERGWSYGYTF. Using reference TRBV29-1 and TRBJ1-2 for the parts outside the CDR3, the full variable domain is SAVISQKPSRDICQRGTSLTIQCQVDSQVTMMFWYRQQPGQSLTLIATANQGSEATYESGFVIDKFPISRPNLTFSTLTVSNMSPEDSSIYLCSVERGWSYGYTFGSGTRLTVV.

The rearrangement joins TRBV29-1 to TRBJ2-3; D is undetermined. The germline gives CDR1 SQVTM, CDR2 ANQGSEA. This CDR3 region has 12 residues. Deletions cut 5 bases from V and 2 bases from J, with 8 bases between. The CDR3 DNA sequence: TGCAGCGTTCCCGACCTCACAGATACGCAGTATTTT. It translates to CSVPDLTDTQYF.

The chain couples TRBV3-1 to TRBJ2-7, with D tentatively TRBD1 (5 bases). The CDR3 covers 14 residues. Trimming pared 2 bases from V and 4 bases from J, leaving 12 bases between. CDR1 and CDR2 (germline): LGHDT, YNNKEL (reference sequence). CDR3 coding DNA: TGTGCCAGCAGCCAACGGACACCTCCATACGAGCAGTACTTC. It translates to CASSQRTPPYEQYF.

For the CDR3, the DNA is TGTGCCACCAGCAGAGATAGACAGGGGGCTTACGAGCAGTACTTC. This translates into CATSRDRQGAYEQYF. This chain joins TRBV15 and TRBJ2-7; 10 bases fit TRBD1. This CDR3 is built from 15 residues. Germline assignment: CDR1 LNHNV and CDR2 YYDKDF (reference sequence). Trimming at V came to 0 bases and at J to 4 bases, leaving 3 bases not matched to a gene.

V is TRBV5-6 and J is TRBJ1-4; 11 bases agree with TRBD1. V trimming: 4 bases; J trimming: 5 bases; junction bases outside the gene matches: 7. There are 16 residues in the CDR3. Germline assignment: CDR1 SGHDT and CDR2 YYEEEE. The CDR3 region is CASSEAGTGGNEKLFF. The CDR3 coding sequence is TGTGCCAGCAGCGAAGCCGGGACAGGGGGGAATGAAAAACTGTTTTTT. The full variable domain, completed using reference TRBV5-6 and TRBJ1-4, is DAGVTQSPTHLIKTRGQQVTLRCSPKSGHDTVSWYQQALGQGPQFIFQYYEEEERQRGNFPDRFSGHQFPNYSSELNVNALLLGDSALYLCASSEAGTGGNEKLFFGSGTQLSVL.

This clonotype was counted a few times. This sequence joins TRBV18 and TRBJ2-7; D might be TRBD1 or TRBD2, each matching 6 bases. The germline CDR1 and CDR2 sequences are KGHSH and LQKENI. The CDR3 is 17 residues long. V lost 2 bases and J 6 bases, leaving 23 bases between the germline ends. Here the CDR3 reads CASSPSRSGRGGSEQYF. CDR3 sequence (DNA): TGTGCCAGCTCACCATCCCGATCGGGCAGGGGAGGTAGCGAGCAGTACTTC.

This clonotype has only a few counts. This chain connects TRBV6-1 to TRBJ2-5, with TRBD2 matching 16 bases. Trimming cost V 4 bases and J 1 base; bases outside gene matches: 6. The CDR3 is 18 amino acids. In germline, CDR1 is MNHNS, CDR2 SASEGT. The CDR3 spells CASSVGTSGRASQETQYF. The CDR3 coding sequence is TGTGCCAGCAGTGTAGGGACTAGCGGGAGGGCCTCCCAAGAGACCCAGTACTTC.

The chain carries TRBV21-1 and TRBJ2-5; the table's D call, TRBD1, was not checked against the DNA. TRBV21-1 is a listed pseudogene. The CDR3 length is 20 residues. The CDR3: CASSKARAGKDQDTQETQYF. The CDR3 DNA follows: TGTGCCAGCAGCAAAGCGCGGGCAGGGAAGGACCAGGACACCCAAGAGACCCAGTACTTC.

CDR3: CASSHLDRGGEQYF. For the CDR3, the DNA is TGTGCCAGCAGCCACCTTGACAGAGGGGGGGAGCAGTACTTC. The gene calls are TRBV14 and TRBJ2-7; D tentatively fits TRBD1 or TRBD2 (6 bases each). The germline V gene has CDR1 SGHDN and CDR2 FVKESK. With 3 bases removed from V and 7 bases from J, the gap between germline ends came to 16 bases. CDR3 length: 14 amino acids.

V gene TRBV27 combines with J gene TRBJ2-4; D ambiguous. Germline CDR1 MNHEY, CDR2 SMNVEV (reference sequence). V was clipped by 4 bases and J by 1 base, with 14 bases between them. This CDR3 comprises 16 residues. CDR3 residues: CASSSELGMAKNIQYF. The CDR3 DNA reads TGTGCCAGCAGTTCGGAGTTGGGTATGGCCAAAAACATTCAGTACTTC.

The chain links TRBV7-2 to TRBJ2-1; 8 bases are a match to TRBD1. CDR1 is SGHTA and CDR2 is FQGNSA in the germline V gene. This CDR3 spans 15 amino acids. V lost 3 bases to trimming and J lost 8 bases; unmatched junction nucleotides: 9. CDR3 nucleotide sequence: TGTGCCAGCAGCTTCCGCAGACAGGGGCTCTATGAGCAGTTCTTC. The encoded protein is CASSFRRQGLYEQFF.